This note documents a single T cell receptor (beta chain) sequence. Its antigen is undetermined. The source of the sample is a study of shared clonotypes between healthy human individuals. Study-wide results and caveats: Larger estimated richness was generally seen in naive subsets than in memory subsets. The sole specimen, blood, was sampled, and tissue repertoires likely differ.

The authors ran the assay at deep level. The method was immunoSEQ multiplex PCR; TCRdb's version includes in-frame clones alone and lacks a portion of them. The sample includes 300,000 to 350,000 clones, more than 60% of them seen just once. Trimming shortened V by 0 bases and J by 0 bases, and 19 bases separated the two germline ends. Per the germline V gene, CDR1 is SGHTA and CDR2 is FQGTGA. This CDR3 is built from 19 residues. The TCR comes from a man aged 30-40 years in good health. Sequencing was carried out using memory CD4+ T cells sorted from blood. The subset is: CD45RA-negative fraction. This chain uses TRBV7-3 with TRBJ2-3; D remains ambiguous. The CDR3 DNA sequence: TGTGCCAGCAGCTTAACCGCCTTTCCAGCGCTCACTAGCACAGATACGCAGTATTTT. Its translation is CASSLTAFPALTSTDTQYF.